The subject of this entry is one TCR beta chain. Data came from immunoSEQ multiplex PCR; TCRdb stores just in-frame clones and leaves some out. The sample includes about 130,000 clones, about 91% of them seen just once. The germline V gene encodes CDR1 SEHNR and CDR2 FQNEAQ (reference sequence). V lost 1 base and J 2 bases, leaving 8 bases between the germline ends. This CDR3 contains 14 residues. The sample belongs to a study of T cell responses to AZD1222 COVID-19 vaccine. The chain carries TRBV7-9 and TRBJ1-2, with D tentatively TRBD1 (6 bases). The source material was peripheral blood, sampled on day 0 of AZD1222 vaccination. This sequence originates from an adult in good health. This CDR3 reads CASSLVGQNYGYTF. CDR3 coding DNA: TGTGCCAGCAGCTTAGTCGGACAGAACTATGGCTACACCTTC.